This TCR beta chain came from a study of shared clonotypes between healthy human individuals. Every donor, a Caucasian adult, lived in Nashville, Tennessee. Worth noting for this clone: This same CDR3 is encoded by further DNA sequences in the sample.

Germline V CDR1 and CDR2: SEHNR, FQNEAQ (reference sequence). V lost 3 bases to trimming and J lost 0 bases, with 8 bases between them. The length of the CDR3 is 15 residues. Libraries were prepared by immunoSEQ multiplex PCR; TCRdb keeps only in-frame clonotypes and omits some of them. The sample holds fewer than 1.6 million clones, 97% to 99% seen once. What was sequenced was naive CD4+ T cells sorted from blood. Subset noted: CD45RA+ positively selected. The chain links TRBV7-9 to TRBJ2-2; D is uncertain. The TCR comes from a man aged 30-40 years in good health. CDR3 bases: TGTGCCAGCAGCTTGGGTCAGACGAACACCGGGGAGCTGTTTTTT. Its translation is CASSLGQTNTGELFF. Using reference TRBV7-9 and TRBJ2-2 for the parts outside the CDR3, the full variable domain is DTGVSQNPRHKITKRGQNVTFRCDPISEHNRLYWYRQTLGQGPEFLTYFQNEAQLEKSRLLSDRFSAERPKGSFSTLEIQRTEQGDSAMYLCASSLGQTNTGELFFGEGSRLTVL.